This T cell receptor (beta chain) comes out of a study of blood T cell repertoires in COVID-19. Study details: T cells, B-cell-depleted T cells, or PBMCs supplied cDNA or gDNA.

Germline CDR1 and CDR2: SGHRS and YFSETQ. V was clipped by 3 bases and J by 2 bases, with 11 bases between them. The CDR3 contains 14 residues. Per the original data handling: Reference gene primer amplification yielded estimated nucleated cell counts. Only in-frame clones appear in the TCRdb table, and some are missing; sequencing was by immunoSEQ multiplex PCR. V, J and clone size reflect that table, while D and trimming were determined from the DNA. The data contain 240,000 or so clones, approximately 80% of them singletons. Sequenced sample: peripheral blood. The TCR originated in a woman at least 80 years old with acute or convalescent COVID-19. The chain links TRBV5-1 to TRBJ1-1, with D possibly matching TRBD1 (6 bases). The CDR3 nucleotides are TGCGCCAGCAGCTCAGGACAGATAAACACTGAAGCTTTCTTT. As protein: CASSSGQINTEAFF.